These 15 T cell receptor beta chains share one sample of origin, sequenced in a study of cytomegalovirus exposure and HLA in healthy donors. The study ran its PCR with 60 Vbeta and 13 Jbeta primers. Assay used: immunoSEQ multiplex PCR; TCRdb lists only in-frame clones, some missing. This repertoire shows approximately 110,000 clones, around four fifths found once; its top ten account for 7.7%. The sample was PBMCs. Receptor source: a woman aged 45-59 years in good health and CMV-seropositive.

V usage is TRBV4-1 and J usage is TRBJ2-1, with 8 bases matching TRBD2. The CDR3 covers 16 residues. Per the germline V gene, CDR1 is MGHRA and CDR2 is YSYEKL. The trim removed 6 bases at V and 2 bases at J, leaving 9 bases unmatched. The CDR3 reads CASRSRGGPTYNEQFF. The DNA for the CDR3 is TGCGCCAGCAGGTCCCGCGGGGGGCCAACCTACAATGAGCAGTTCTTC.

The chain links TRBV19 to TRBJ2-1; D is perhaps TRBD1 (7 bases). The CDR3 has 14 amino acids. Deletions cut 7 bases from V and 6 bases from J, with 16 bases between. Germline CDR1 reads LNHDA; CDR2 reads SQIVND (reference sequence). The CDR3: CASTVGQGGNEQFF. In nucleotides, the CDR3 is TGTGCCAGTACCGTGGGCCAGGGGGGCAATGAGCAGTTCTTC.

This clone was observed a single time. This chain links TRBV7-9 with TRBJ1-4; D gene ambiguous. The CDR3 runs 16 residues. Deletions cut 1 base from V and 3 bases from J, with 12 bases between. Germline CDR1 reads SEHNR; CDR2 reads FQNEAQ (reference sequence). CDR3 sequence: CASSLEVAGSNEKLFF. The CDR3 DNA sequence: TGTGCCAGCAGCTTAGAGGTCGCGGGGTCTAATGAAAAACTGTTTTTT.

Points on this clone: A read error may account for a junction end that differs from germline. The rearrangement joins TRBV19 to TRBJ1-1; possibly TRBD1 for D (6 bases). From germline, CDR1 is LNHDA and CDR2 SQIVND (reference sequence). This CDR3 contains 10 residues. DNA of the CDR3: TGTGCCAGTAGTTCCCGGTGGGGACACTTT. It yields the protein CASSSRWGHF.

The chain links TRBV2 to TRBJ2-7, with TRBD2 identical over 9 bases. Germline trimming cut 6 bases from V and 5 bases from J; bases unmatched to any gene: 2. The CDR3 is made up of 12 amino acids. Per germline, CDR1 SNHLY and CDR2 FYNNEI. CDR3 DNA sequence: TGTGCCAGCAGCTGGACTAGCGACGAGCAGTACTTC. It specifies CASSWTSDEQYF.

This clone was found once. The J gene is TRBJ1-6, the V gene TRBV10-3; tentative D call: TRBD1 (5 bases). The CDR3 sequence is 15 residues long. V shed 9 bases and J shed 10 bases, with 22 bases lying between them. Germline V gene data show CDR1 as ENHRY and CDR2 as SYGVKD. CDR3 nucleotides: TGTGCCATTAATAGGGAGGGGCGGAACCAATCACCCCTCCACTTT. Translation: CAINREGRNQSPLHF.

Here the CDR3 reads CASSPGQRQPQHF. The CDR3 coding sequence is TGTGCCAGCAGTCCGGGACAGCGGCAGCCCCAGCATTTT. The chain couples TRBV27 to TRBJ1-5, with 7 bases identical to TRBD1. The CDR3 has 13 amino acids. V lost 5 bases, J lost 7 bases, and 5 bases stayed unmatched. Germline CDR1 MNHEY, CDR2 SMNVEV (reference sequence).

Details on this clone: An end of the junction differs from the germline gene, which may be a read error. The gene calls are TRBV6-4 and TRBJ2-6; 9 nucleotides match TRBD1. The CDR3 is 18 residues long. Per the germline V gene, CDR1 is MRHNA and CDR2 is SNTAGT. The DNA of the CDR3 is TGTGCCAGCAGTGCCCGGGACAGGGAGAGCTCTGGGGCCAACGGCCTGACTTTC. Protein: CASSARDRESSGANGLTF.

The chain carries TRBV12-5 and TRBJ1-2, with D possibly TRBD1 on 5 matching bases. There are 12 residues in the CDR3. Germline V CDR1 and CDR2: LGHNT, FRNRAP. Trimming removed 5 bases at V and 8 bases at J, with 12 bases between. CDR3 DNA sequence: TGTGCTAGTGGTCCAGGGCCACGAGGCTACACCTTC. Its protein is CASGPGPRGYTF.

This clone was seen a few times. The V and J genes are TRBV9 and TRBJ2-2, with D maybe TRBD2 (6 bases). Trimming took 6 bases from V and 6 from J, leaving 24 bases between them. CDR1 SGDLS and CDR2 YYNGEE come from the germline V gene. The CDR3 has 17 residues. The DNA of the CDR3 is TGTGCCAGCACCCCCGGGGGAGCGAGTGGTCTTGCCGGGGAGCTGTTTTTT. Protein sequence: CASTPGGASGLAGELFF.

The genes are TRBV7-2 and TRBJ2-1, with 9 bases fitting TRBD2. Germline V gene sequence: CDR1 SGHTA, CDR2 FQGNSA. V dropped 5 bases and J dropped 10; count of bases not matched to a gene: 12. This CDR3 contains 15 residues. The CDR3 region is CASSLRSGTSLEQFF. In nucleotides, the CDR3 is TGTGCCAGCAGCCTACGTTCCGGGACTAGCTTGGAGCAGTTCTTC.

The chain uses TRBV6-1 and TRBJ2-2, with TRBD2 identical over 10 bases. The CDR3 is 14 residues long. V trimming: 8 bases; J trimming: 7 bases; junction bases outside the gene matches: 7. Looked up from germline, CDR1 is MNHNS and CDR2 is SASEGT. The CDR3 region has the DNA TGTGCCAGCTCACTAGCGGGGTTACACGGGGAGCTGTTTTTT. Protein sequence: CASSLAGLHGELFF.

V gene TRBV9 combines with J gene TRBJ2-3; TRBD2 is a possible D gene (5 bases). Deletions cut 4 bases from V and 4 bases from J, with 13 bases between. CDR1 and CDR2 from the germline V gene are SGDLS and YYNGEE. The CDR3 sequence is 14 residues long. The CDR3 is CASSPRTVADTQYF. Written as DNA, the CDR3 is TGTGCCAGCAGCCCCCGGACTGTTGCAGATACGCAGTATTTT.

This clone showed up just a few times. The chain recombines TRBV15 with TRBJ2-2, with 8 bases aligning to TRBD1. The CDR3 spans 17 residues. Germline V gene data show CDR1 as LNHNV and CDR2 as YYDKDF (reference sequence). With 0 bases clipped from V and 0 bases from J, the junction kept 3 bases outside the gene matches. The CDR3 coding sequence is TGTGCCACCAGCAGAGATTGGACAGGGCCGAACACCGGGGAGCTGTTTTTT. Encoded protein: CATSRDWTGPNTGELFF.

The gene calls are TRBV19 and TRBJ1-2; 9 bases align to TRBD1. With V trimmed by 7 bases and J by 3 bases, 15 bases remained unmatched. Germline values: CDR1 LNHDA, CDR2 SQIVND (reference sequence). This CDR3 comprises 17 residues. CDR3 nucleotides: TGTGCCAGTACCATGGCCGGGACAGGGATTTTCGACTATGGCTACACCTTC. This encodes CASTMAGTGIFDYGYTF. Using reference TRBV19 and TRBJ1-2 for the parts outside the CDR3, the full variable domain is DGGITQSPKYLFRKEGQNVTLSCEQNLNHDAMYWYRQDPGQGLRLIYYSQIVNDFQKGDIAEGYSVSREKKESFPLTVTSAQKNPTAFYLCASTMAGTGIFDYGYTFGSGTRLTVV.